These 25 T cell receptor beta chains came from one sample sequenced in a study of T cell responses to AZD1222 COVID-19 vaccine. Using immunoSEQ multiplex PCR, the repertoire was profiled, and TCRdb retains in-frame clones only, with some absent. This table holds around 150,000 clones, approximately 94% found once. Source: peripheral blood, taken on day 0 of AZD1222 vaccination. The receptor source for this set is an adult in good health.

The sample holds one count of this clone. The gene calls are TRBV25-1 and TRBJ2-1; D may be TRBD1 (6 bases). This CDR3 comprises 17 residues. The germline gives CDR1 MGHDK, CDR2 SYGVNS. The V gene lost 4 bases and the J gene lost 0 bases, with 16 bases spanning the gap. The CDR3 nucleotides read TGTGCCAGCAGTGGGGGTCCGACAGGCCACTCCTACAATGAGCAGTTCTTC. This codes for CASSGGPTGHSYNEQFF.

This rearrangement joins TRBV2 to TRBJ2-5, with D unresolved. V dropped 2 bases and J dropped 1 base, with 5 bases sitting between them. Germline values: CDR1 SNHLY, CDR2 FYNNEI. The CDR3 is made up of 13 amino acids. The CDR3 loop reads CASSESRQETQYF. The DNA for the CDR3 is TGTGCCAGCAGTGAAAGCCGCCAAGAGACCCAGTACTTC.

The chain carries TRBV7-9 and TRBJ1-6; D remains ambiguous. Deletions cut 2 bases from V and 10 bases from J, with 6 bases between. Germline CDR1 SEHNR, CDR2 FQNEAQ (reference sequence). The CDR3 is 12 amino acids. The CDR3 spells CASSLNGSPLHF. CDR3 nucleotides: TGTGCCAGCAGCTTAAACGGGTCACCCCTCCACTTT.

The chain couples TRBV18 to TRBJ1-4, with 10 bases identical to TRBD1. Germline-derived CDR1 and CDR2 are KGHSH and LQKENI. Trimming at V came to 4 bases and at J to 2 bases, leaving 1 base not matched to a gene. This CDR3 comprises 15 residues. CDR3 loop: CASSQGQGTNEKLFF. CDR3 DNA sequence: TGTGCCAGCTCACAGGGACAGGGGACTAATGAAAAACTGTTTTTT.

J is TRBJ2-1 and V is TRBV5-4; TRBD1 matches at 11 bases. The germline CDR1 and CDR2 sequences are SGHNT and YYREEE (reference sequence). The CDR3 is made up of 15 amino acids. CDR3 DNA sequence: TGTGCAAGCCATCGGTTGGGGACAGGGGGCAATGAGCAGTTCTTC. It encodes CASHRLGTGGNEQFF. Filled out from reference TRBV5-4 and TRBJ2-1, the complete variable domain reads ETGVTQSPTHLIKTRGQQVTLRCSSQSGHNTVSWYQQALGQGPQFIFQYYREEENGRGNFPPRFSGLQFPNYSSELNVNALELDDSALYLCASHRLGTGGNEQFFGPGTRLTVL.

This clone was recorded only once. The genes are TRBV28 and TRBJ2-3; 12 bases agree with TRBD1. The ends lost 4 bases at V and 6 bases at J; junction bases unmatched: 8. The germline V gene has CDR1 MDHEN and CDR2 SYDVKM. This CDR3 is built from 16 residues. DNA for the CDR3: TGTGCCAGCAGTTCCCCCGGGGACAGGGGGCTGGATACGCAGTATTTT. Protein sequence: CASSSPGDRGLDTQYF.

The chain links TRBV3-1 (or the pseudogene TRBV3-2) to TRBJ2-4; D is possibly TRBD1 or TRBD2 (5 bases each). Germline CDR1 reads LGHDT; CDR2 reads YNNKEL (reference sequence). The CDR3 is 15 amino acids. V lost 4 bases to trimming and J lost 6 bases, with 16 bases between them. The CDR3: CASSPGTAEPNIQYF. CDR3 nucleotide sequence: TGTGCCAGCAGCCCAGGGACGGCAGAACCAAACATTCAGTACTTC.

The chain links TRBV5-6 to TRBJ1-6, with a tentative D call TRBD1 (6 bases). This CDR3 region has 14 residues. Germline-derived CDR1 and CDR2 are SGHDT and YYEEEE. Trimming took 4 bases from V and 7 from J, leaving 12 bases between them. CDR3 sequence: CASSLGQTNSPLHF. DNA for the CDR3: TGTGCCAGCAGCCTCGGACAGACGAATTCACCCCTCCACTTT.

The V call is TRBV10-3, the J call TRBJ2-7; perhaps TRBD2 as D (6 bases). The CDR3 loop spans 11 amino acids. Trimming left V 10 bases short and J 7 bases short, with 14 bases between. Germline V gene sequence: CDR1 ENHRY, CDR2 SYGVKD. This CDR3 reads CATAFGGEQYV. The CDR3 DNA reads as TGTGCCACCGCATTCGGGGGAGAGCAGTACGTC.

The chain links TRBV12-3 or TRBV12-4 to TRBJ2-7; the D gene is possibly TRBD1 (6 bases). The CDR3 spans 13 residues. With 6 bases removed from V and 3 bases from J, the gap between germline ends came to 12 bases. The CDR3 DNA reads as TGTGCCAGCAGCCAAGGGGGACACTACGAGCAGTACGTC. Translation gives CASSQGGHYEQYV.

The rearrangement uses TRBV15 and TRBJ1-3; the D is unclear. Germline CDR1 is LNHNV and CDR2 is YYDKDF (reference sequence). V was cut by 0 bases and J by 6 bases, with 6 bases left in between. CDR3 length: 13 residues. The CDR3 nucleotides read TGTGCCACCAGCAGAGAGGCCGAAAACACCATATATTTT. Its protein product is CATSREAENTIYF.

This clone was observed a handful of times. The chain joins TRBV29-1 to TRBJ1-2, with 7 bases fitting TRBD1. Germline-derived CDR1 and CDR2 are SQVTM and ANQGSEA. This CDR3 spans 15 amino acids. J gave up 1 base and V 2 bases, and 7 bases lay outside the gene matches. The CDR3 DNA reads TGCAGCGTTGAAAAGGGGGCCATAGGTAACTATGGCTACACCTTC. Translating gives CSVEKGAIGNYGYTF.

In its sample, this clone was seen once. This chain connects TRBV9 to TRBJ2-1; D gene unclear. With 1 base removed from V and 9 bases from J, the gap between germline ends came to 17 bases. The CDR3 spans 15 residues. The germline V gene has CDR1 SGDLS and CDR2 YYNGEE. The CDR3 coding sequence is TGTGCCAGCAGCGTAAAGGGATCACCCCCTACTGAGCAGTTCTTC. It is translated as CASSVKGSPPTEQFF.

This chain uses TRBV5-8 with TRBJ2-5, with D unresolved. The CDR3 length is 13 residues. Germline V gene lookup returns CDR1 SGHTS and CDR2 YDEGEE. V lost 2 bases and J 1 base, leaving 6 bases between the germline ends. CDR3 sequence reads: CASSFIGQETQYF. In DNA form, the CDR3 reads TGTGCCAGCAGCTTTATAGGCCAAGAGACCCAGTACTTC.

The genes are TRBV4-1 and TRBJ2-3, with D possibly TRBD1 on 6 matching bases. The germline gives CDR1 MGHRA, CDR2 YSYEKL. The CDR3 contains 16 residues. The germline V and J ends were trimmed by 4 bases and 4 bases, with 18 bases remaining between them. The CDR3 spells CASSPEGTFGADTQYF. DNA for the CDR3: TGCGCCAGCAGCCCTGAAGGGACATTCGGGGCAGATACGCAGTATTTT.

This chain's CDR3 is CASSPPGQRYGYTF. The CDR3, as DNA: TGCGCCAGCAGCCCCCCGGGACAGCGTTATGGCTACACCTTC. The rearrangement joins TRBV4-1 to TRBJ1-2; 7 nucleotides match TRBD1. The CDR3 spans 14 residues. CDR1 and CDR2 from the germline V gene are MGHRA and YSYEKL. The J segment lost 5 bases and the V segment lost 4 bases, leaving 7 bases of the junction unmatched.

This chain's CDR3 is CASSTHLGISTGELFF. Here the CDR3 DNA reads TGTGCCAGCAGCACCCATCTCGGGATCTCCACCGGGGAGCTGTTTTTT. V gene TRBV11-2 combines with J gene TRBJ2-2; TRBD2 might be the D (5 bases). The CDR3 runs 16 residues. V was shortened by 5 bases and J by 4 bases, with 17 bases between the two germline ends. Per the germline V gene, CDR1 is SGHAT and CDR2 is FQNNGV.

J is TRBJ1-6 and V is TRBV6-5; 7 positions match TRBD1. This CDR3 is 13 amino acids long. Unmatched junction bases numbered 2, after V lost 6 bases and J lost 6 bases. In germline, CDR1 is MNHEY, CDR2 SVGAGI. In DNA form, the CDR3 reads TGTGCCAGCAGCAGGGACAGTAATTCACCCCTCCACTTT. This sequence encodes CASSRDSNSPLHF.

The chain links TRBV5-8 to TRBJ2-5; no reliable D call. The CDR3 is 16 residues long. Germline-derived CDR1 and CDR2 are SGHTS and YDEGEE. Trimming cost V 0 bases and J 3 bases, with 15 bases left between them. CDR3 sequence: CASSLVGRTTEETQYF. The CDR3 DNA reads as TGTGCCAGCAGCTTGGTGGGCAGAACTACGGAAGAGACCCAGTACTTC.

The chain links TRBV5-4 to TRBJ1-1; D unresolved. The CDR3 is 14 amino acids. Germline CDR1 reads SGHNT; CDR2 reads YYREEE (reference sequence). V was pared by 3 bases and J by 2 bases, with 11 bases between. This CDR3 reads CASSSRGINTEAFF. The CDR3 coding sequence is TGTGCCAGCAGCTCCCGGGGAATCAACACTGAAGCTTTCTTT.

This rearrangement joins TRBV19 to TRBJ1-5; D call uncertain. The V and J ends lost 0 bases and 4 bases respectively, with 7 bases between them. The CDR3 runs to 14 residues. From germline, CDR1 is LNHDA and CDR2 SQIVND (reference sequence). Here the CDR3 DNA reads TGTGCCAGTAGTATAGACGGAACAAATCAGCCCCAGCATTTT. Amino acid sequence: CASSIDGTNQPQHF.

The rearrangement links TRBV4-2 to TRBJ1-5, with D unresolved. CDR1 and CDR2 from the germline V gene are LGHNA and YNFKEQ. The CDR3 covers 15 residues. Trimming cost V 0 bases and J 0 bases, with 6 bases left between them. As DNA, the CDR3 is TGTGCCAGCAGCCAAGATCAGAATAGCAATCAGCCCCAGCATTTT. Protein product: CASSQDQNSNQPQHF.

The chain recombines TRBV11-2 with TRBJ2-7; perhaps TRBD1 as D (6 bases). Germline V gene sequence: CDR1 SGHAT, CDR2 FQNNGV. This CDR3 has 13 amino acids. Trimming pared 1 base from V and 6 bases from J, leaving 10 bases between. DNA of the CDR3: TGTGCCAGCAGCTTAGTATTAGGGGGCGAGCAGTACGTC. Its protein is CASSLVLGGEQYV.

This clone came up once. This chain joins TRBV4-1 and TRBJ2-3; TRBD1 might be the D (6 bases). This CDR3 has 13 amino acids. Trimming pared 3 bases from V and 7 bases from J, leaving 11 bases between. Per germline, CDR1 MGHRA and CDR2 YSYEKL. The CDR3 region has the DNA TGCGCCAGCAGCCATGCGGACAGTCATACGCAGTATTTT. It encodes CASSHADSHTQYF.

The chain carries TRBV28 and TRBJ1-2; D is perhaps TRBD1 (5 bases). The V gene lost 7 bases and the J gene lost 4 bases, with 13 bases spanning the gap. The CDR3 consists of 13 residues. Germline V CDR1 and CDR2: MDHEN, SYDVKM. The CDR3 loop is CASNGGTLYGYTF. DNA for the CDR3: TGTGCCAGCAACGGAGGGACTCTCTATGGCTACACCTTC.